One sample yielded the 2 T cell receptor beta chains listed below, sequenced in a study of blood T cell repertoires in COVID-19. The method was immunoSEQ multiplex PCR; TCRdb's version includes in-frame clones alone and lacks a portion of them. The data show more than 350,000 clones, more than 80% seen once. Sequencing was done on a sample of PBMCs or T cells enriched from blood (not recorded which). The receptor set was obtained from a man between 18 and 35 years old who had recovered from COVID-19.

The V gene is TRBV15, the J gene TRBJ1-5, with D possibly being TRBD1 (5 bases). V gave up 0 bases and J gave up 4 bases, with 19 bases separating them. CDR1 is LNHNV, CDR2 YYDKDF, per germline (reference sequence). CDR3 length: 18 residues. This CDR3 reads CATSRDKRAGWSNQPQHF. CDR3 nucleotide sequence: TGTGCCACCAGCAGAGATAAAAGGGCAGGGTGGTCAAATCAGCCCCAGCATTTT.

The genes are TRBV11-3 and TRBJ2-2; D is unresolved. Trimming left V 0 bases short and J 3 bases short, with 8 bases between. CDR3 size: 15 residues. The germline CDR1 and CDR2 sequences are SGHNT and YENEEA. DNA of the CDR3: TGTGCCAGCAGCTTAGAGGGCAGTTACACCGGGGAGCTGTTTTTT. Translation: CASSLEGSYTGELFF.